Listed below are T cell receptor beta chains from one sample, sequenced in a study of identical twins. From the 5' RACE reads, TCRdb called clonotypes with MiXCR, one entry per CDR3 protein. The sample yields 200,000 to 300,000 distinct CDR3 sequences, roughly a tenth seen once. The sample was memory T cells sorted from blood. These receptors were taken from a man aged 45-65 years in good health. Each CDR3 is given with its conserved first and last residue.

V	J	CDR3
TRBV5-4	TRBJ2-7	CASSLGGKGPYEQYF
TRBV7-6	TRBJ1-3	CASILPKGSGNTIYF
TRBV20-1	TRBJ2-5	CSARDFDTQYF
TRBV4-3	TRBJ2-2	CASSRFGTSMDTGELFF
TRBV7-3	TRBJ2-3	CASSGIVADTQYF
TRBV7-2	TRBJ1-4	CASSLVAGYGTTTNEKLFF
TRBV5-1	TRBJ1-1	CASSLGQGALSTEAFF
TRBV7-2	TRBJ2-7	CASSLGAQGRAYEQYF
TRBV28	TRBJ2-7	CASSLSRQRTYEQYF
TRBV14	TRBJ2-1	CASSQDVQTYNEQFF
TRBV7-2	TRBJ2-3	CASSLFRGSADTQYF
TRBV7-9	TRBJ1-2	CASSSRRPNYGYTF
TRBV29-1	TRBJ2-7	CSGAGTSGGRGTYEQYF
TRBV6-2/TRBV6-3	TRBJ1-5	CASAPPGQDLNQPQHF
TRBV27	TRBJ2-5	CASSRASGGPVGTQYF
TRBV5-1	TRBJ2-3	CASSLAGRSGGYF
TRBV28	TRBJ2-7	CASSLWGQLKSYEQYF
TRBV11-3	TRBJ2-1	CASSFSSGPNEQFF
TRBV7-2	TRBJ2-7	CASSLVREGPYEQYF
TRBV3-1	TRBJ2-5	CASSQVARLAGVETQYF
TRBV24-1	TRBJ2-3	CATSDPLAGAEDTQYF
TRBV2	TRBJ2-4	CASSEGLAKNIQYF
TRBV5-1	TRBJ1-2	CASSSGGSNYGYTF
TRBV20-1	TRBJ2-1	CRAPGVAGDNEQFF
TRBV12-3/TRBV12-4	TRBJ2-1	CASSLSGGALNNEQFF
TRBV7-8	TRBJ1-1	CASSLDSIDTEAFF
TRBV20-1	TRBJ2-3	CSDHTTSTDTQYF
TRBV3-1	TRBJ2-7	CASSAGISYEQYF
TRBV18	TRBJ2-5	CASSPPRQQETQYF
TRBV4-1	TRBJ1-2	CASSQEGAPVHGYTF
TRBV10-3	TRBJ1-1	CAIRGGRMNTEAFF
TRBV7-6	TRBJ1-3	CASSGSGGAGNTIYF
TRBV20-1	TRBJ2-2	CSARLAPGELFF
TRBV28	TRBJ1-2	CASNARANYGYTF
TRBV6-1	TRBJ1-2	CAVGDFQRTGYTF
TRBV4-3	TRBJ1-1	CASSQEGGSAAFF
TRBV25-1	TRBJ1-1	CASSFTGGEAFF
TRBV11-2	TRBJ2-3	CASSLVGMSITASTDTQYF
TRBV20-1	TRBJ2-1	CSARDKLAGNYNEQFF